The T cell receptor beta chain under discussion was sequenced for a study of shared T cell receptors in the human thymus. The method was immunoSEQ multiplex PCR; TCRdb's version includes in-frame clones alone and lacks a portion of them. The profile shows 640,000 or so clones, more than 75% of them singletons. The CDR3 is 15 amino acids. The V end was cut by 1 base, the J end by 4 bases, with 14 bases between. Germline V gives CDR1 SGHRS, CDR2 YFSETQ. Separately, the same data were catalogued under a study of human thymus T cells. That source adds: Congenital heart defects were the reason for the corrective surgery that the donors, healthy Finnish infants, were having. Thymus was obtained from resections taken during corrective heart surgery. Gene usage for V and J segments appeared biased in thymic and blood repertoires. Highly overlapping thymic repertoires in unrelated individuals were reported by related research.

The rearrangement uses TRBV5-1 and TRBJ1-1; D remains unclear. Sequencing used thymocytes. The receptor's source is a boy in the first two years of life with a congenital heart defect. The DNA of the CDR3 is TGCGCCAGCAGCTTGTTGGCACCACGGGGCACTGAAGCTTTCTTT. Encoded protein: CASSLLAPRGTEAFF.